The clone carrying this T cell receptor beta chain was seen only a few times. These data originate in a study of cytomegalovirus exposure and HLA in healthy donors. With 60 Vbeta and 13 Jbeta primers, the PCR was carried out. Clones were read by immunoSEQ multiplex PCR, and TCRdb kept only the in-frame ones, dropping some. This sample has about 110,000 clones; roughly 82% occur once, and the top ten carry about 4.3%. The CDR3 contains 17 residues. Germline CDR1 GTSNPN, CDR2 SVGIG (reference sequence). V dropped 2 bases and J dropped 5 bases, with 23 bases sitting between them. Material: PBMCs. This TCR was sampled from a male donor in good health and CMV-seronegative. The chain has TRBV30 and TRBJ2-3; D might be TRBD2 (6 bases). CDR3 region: CAWSQDGSGSGGDTQYF. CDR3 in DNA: TGTGCCTGGAGTCAGGACGGCAGCGGGTCGGGCGGAGATACGCAGTATTTT.